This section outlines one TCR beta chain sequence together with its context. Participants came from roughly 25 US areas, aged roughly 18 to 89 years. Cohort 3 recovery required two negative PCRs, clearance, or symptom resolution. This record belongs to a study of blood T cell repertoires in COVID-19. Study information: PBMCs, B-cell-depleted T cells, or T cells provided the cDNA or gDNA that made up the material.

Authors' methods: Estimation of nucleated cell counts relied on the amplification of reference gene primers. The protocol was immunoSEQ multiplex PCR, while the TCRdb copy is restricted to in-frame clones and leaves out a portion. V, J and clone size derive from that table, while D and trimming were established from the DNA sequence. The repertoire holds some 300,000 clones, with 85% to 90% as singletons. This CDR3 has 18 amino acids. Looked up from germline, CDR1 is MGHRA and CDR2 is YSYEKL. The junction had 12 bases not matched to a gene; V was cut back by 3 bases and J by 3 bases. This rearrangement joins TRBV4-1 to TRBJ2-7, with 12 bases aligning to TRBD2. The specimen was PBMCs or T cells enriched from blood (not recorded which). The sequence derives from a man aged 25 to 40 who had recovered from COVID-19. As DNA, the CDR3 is TGCGCCAGCAGCCAGAATCCCCCTAGCGGGAGGGCCCTCTACGAGCAGTACTTC. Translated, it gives CASSQNPPSGRALYEQYF.